This record covers a single TCR beta chain. These data are taken from a study of blood T cell repertoires in COVID-19. Across the study: The origin of the acute and convalescent COVID-19 samples was the United States, Italy and Spain. T cells, B-cell-depleted T cells, or PBMCs provided the cDNA or gDNA that served as material.

It was during active infection that Seattle patients were enrolled and then longitudinally followed. Per the original methods: Amplifying reference gene primers gave estimates of nucleated cell counts. The protocol was immunoSEQ multiplex PCR, while the TCRdb copy is restricted to in-frame clones and leaves out a portion. V, J and clone size were drawn from that table, and D and trimming were deduced from the DNA. The profile shows roughly 69,000 clones, roughly 80% of them singletons. CDR1 and CDR2 (germline): SGHTA, FQGNSA. Trimming cost V 3 bases and J 7 bases, with 13 bases left between them. CDR3 size: 13 residues.

The clonotype originates from a man aged 45 to 65 with COVID-19, enrolled during active disease. Sequenced sample: peripheral blood. V is TRBV7-2 and J is TRBJ2-7, with D possibly TRBD2 on 5 matching bases. The CDR3 spells CASSFGRAGEQYF. CDR3 nucleotides: TGTGCCAGCAGCTTTGGGCGGGCGGGTGAGCAGTACTTC.